This TCR beta chain emerged from a study of identical twins. Germline V gene data show CDR1 as MDHEN and CDR2 as SYDVKM. V was clipped by 2 bases and J by 7 bases, with 15 bases between them. CDR3 size: 15 residues. TCRdb fed the 5' RACE reads into MiXCR, producing one record per CDR3 protein. The repertoire includes some 570,000 distinct CDR3 sequences, around 20% of them detected once, and roughly 0.5% sits in the top ten. The sample was also linked to a second study, of yellow fever vaccine responses in identical twins.

The sequenced sample consisted of CD4+ T cells sorted from blood. This receptor was obtained from a woman in her late teens or twenties in good health. This chain connects TRBV28 to TRBJ2-1, with D perhaps TRBD2 (8 bases). Written as DNA, the CDR3 is TGTGCCAGCAGTTTAAGTATAGCGGGACAGAATGAGCAGTTCTTC. Translation: CASSLSIAGQNEQFF.